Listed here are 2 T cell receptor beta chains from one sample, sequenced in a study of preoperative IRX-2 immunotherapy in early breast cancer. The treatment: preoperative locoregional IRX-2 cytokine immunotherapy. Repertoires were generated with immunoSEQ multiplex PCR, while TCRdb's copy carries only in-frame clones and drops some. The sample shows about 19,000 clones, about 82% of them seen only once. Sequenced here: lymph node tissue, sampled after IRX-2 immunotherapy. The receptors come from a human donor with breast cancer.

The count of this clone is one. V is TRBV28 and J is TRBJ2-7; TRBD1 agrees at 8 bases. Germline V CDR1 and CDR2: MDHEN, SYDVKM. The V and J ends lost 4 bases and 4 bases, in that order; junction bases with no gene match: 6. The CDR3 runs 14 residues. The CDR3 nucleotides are TGTGCCAGCAGTTCTCTGGACAGGGAGTACGAGCAGTACTTC. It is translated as CASSSLDREYEQYF. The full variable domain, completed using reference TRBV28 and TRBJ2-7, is DVKVTQSSRYLVKRTGEKVFLECVQDMDHENMFWYRQDPGLGLRLIYFSYDVKMKEKGDIPEGYSVSREKKERFSLILESASTNQTSMYLCASSSLDREYEQYFGPGTRLTVT.

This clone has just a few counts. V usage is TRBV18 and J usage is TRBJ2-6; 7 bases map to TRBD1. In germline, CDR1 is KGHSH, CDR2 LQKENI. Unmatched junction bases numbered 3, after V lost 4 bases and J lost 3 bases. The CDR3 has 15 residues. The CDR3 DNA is TGTGCCAGCTCACAGGGGGCGCTTGGGGCCAACGTCCTGACTTTC. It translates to CASSQGALGANVLTF.